The rows below give T cell receptor beta chains drawn from one sample of a study of T cells in Graves' hyperthyroidism and ophthalmopathy. TCRdb fed the multiplex PCR reads into MiXCR, producing one record per CDR3 protein. The sample includes roughly 400,000 distinct CDR3 sequences, approximately 15% of them seen just once. The material sequenced was blood. These receptors were obtained from a woman younger than 35 with Graves' hyperthyroidism that later progressed to Graves' ophthalmopathy. The CDR3 runs from the conserved cysteine through the conserved F or W. Fields, in order: J gene, V gene, D gene, clone size, CDR3 length, CDR3 protein, CDR3 DNA. The D gene is left open where the match is weak. Expanded clones are given a class, and other clones once, few, many or no size at all.

j_call: TRBJ2-5
v_call: TRBV5-6
d_call: .
clone_size: .
cdr3_length: 14
cdr3_aa: CASSLIAGQETQYF
cdr3_nt: TGTGCCAGCAGCTTGATTGCGGGGCAAGAGACCCAGTACTTC

j_call: TRBJ2-2
v_call: TRBV28
d_call: TRBD2
clone_size: many
cdr3_length: 22
cdr3_aa: CASSFPRAPRLAGGPSTGELFF
cdr3_nt: TGTGCCAGCAGTTTCCCCAGGGCCCCCCGACTAGCGGGAGGGCCCTCCACCGGGGAGCTGTTTTTT

j_call: TRBJ2-7
v_call: TRBV28
d_call: .
clone_size: many
cdr3_length: 15
cdr3_aa: CASSTTRDGSYEQYF
cdr3_nt: TGTGCCAGCAGCACTACTAGGGACGGTTCCTACGAGCAGTACTTC

j_call: TRBJ2-5
v_call: TRBV28
d_call: .
clone_size: many
cdr3_length: 14
cdr3_aa: CASRAGGIQETQYF
cdr3_nt: TGTGCCAGCAGGGCAGGGGGGATCCAAGAGACCCAGTACTTC

j_call: TRBJ2-5
v_call: TRBV16
d_call: TRBD1
clone_size: .
cdr3_length: 14
cdr3_aa: CASSRTQGKKTQYF
cdr3_nt: TGTGCCAGCAGCCGGACACAGGGGAAGAAGACCCAGTACTTC

j_call: TRBJ2-3
v_call: TRBV6-1
d_call: TRBD2
clone_size: many
cdr3_length: 16
cdr3_aa: CASSRGLAGGTDTQYF
cdr3_nt: TGTGCCAGCAGCCGGGGACTAGCGGGCGGGACAGATACGCAGTATTTT

j_call: TRBJ2-2
v_call: TRBV12-3/TRBV12-4
d_call: TRBD1
clone_size: many
cdr3_length: 14
cdr3_aa: CASSQTGGTGELFF
cdr3_nt: TGTGCCAGCAGCCAGACAGGGGGCACCGGGGAGCTGTTTTTT

j_call: TRBJ1-1
v_call: TRBV5-4
d_call: TRBD1
clone_size: .
cdr3_length: 13
cdr3_aa: CASRRTGGTEAFF
cdr3_nt: TGTGCCAGCAGGCGAACAGGGGGCACTGAAGCTTTCTTT

j_call: TRBJ2-4
v_call: TRBV28
d_call: TRBD1
clone_size: many
cdr3_length: 14
cdr3_aa: CASTPQGAKNIQYF
cdr3_nt: TGTGCCAGCACCCCACAGGGGGCCAAAAACATTCAGTACTTC

j_call: TRBJ2-7
v_call: TRBV29-1
d_call: TRBD2
clone_size: many
cdr3_length: 15
cdr3_aa: CSVAGTLAGAYEQYF
cdr3_nt: TGCAGCGTTGCGGGAACCCTAGCGGGAGCCTACGAGCAGTACTTC

j_call: TRBJ1-5
v_call: TRBV4-3
d_call: .
clone_size: .
cdr3_length: 16
cdr3_aa: CASSLTATASNQPQHF
cdr3_nt: TGCGCCAGCAGCCTGACCGCGACGGCTAGCAATCAGCCCCAGCATTTT

j_call: TRBJ2-2
v_call: TRBV25-1
d_call: .
clone_size: few
cdr3_length: 17
cdr3_aa: CASSEFGDATNTGELFF
cdr3_nt: TGTGCCAGCAGTGAATTCGGGGACGCCACGAACACCGGGGAGCTGTTTTTT

j_call: TRBJ2-6
v_call: TRBV28
d_call: .
clone_size: few
cdr3_length: 14
cdr3_aa: CAEQGGAGANVLTF
cdr3_nt: TGTGCCGAGCAGGGGGGTGCTGGGGCCAACGTCCTGACTTTC

j_call: TRBJ1-2
v_call: TRBV29-1
d_call: TRBD1
clone_size: few
cdr3_length: 13
cdr3_aa: CSVRRGLFYGYTF
cdr3_nt: TGCAGCGTTAGGAGGGGGCTCTTCTATGGCTACACCTTC

j_call: TRBJ2-2
v_call: TRBV12-3/TRBV12-4
d_call: TRBD2
clone_size: many
cdr3_length: 16
cdr3_aa: CASSPGLAGGTGELFF
cdr3_nt: TGTGCCAGCAGTCCGGGACTAGCGGGAGGTACCGGGGAGCTGTTTTTT

j_call: TRBJ2-7
v_call: TRBV29-1
d_call: .
clone_size: many
cdr3_length: 13
cdr3_aa: CSVSGRSYEEQYF
cdr3_nt: TGCAGCGTATCAGGGAGATCCTATGAGGAGCAGTACTTC

j_call: TRBJ1-1
v_call: TRBV19
d_call: .
clone_size: few
cdr3_length: 12
cdr3_aa: CASSRGRAEAFF
cdr3_nt: TGTGCCAGTAGTCGGGGACGGGCTGAAGCTTTCTTT

j_call: TRBJ2-3
v_call: TRBV12-3/TRBV12-4
d_call: TRBD2
clone_size: many
cdr3_length: 17
cdr3_aa: CASSPGTSGGNTDTQYF
cdr3_nt: TGTGCCAGCAGCCCTGGGACTAGCGGGGGAAACACAGATACGCAGTATTTT

j_call: TRBJ1-6
v_call: TRBV28
d_call: TRBD1
clone_size: few
cdr3_length: 15
cdr3_aa: CASSGGTGASSPLHF
cdr3_nt: TGTGCCAGCAGTGGCGGGACAGGGGCTAGTTCACCCCTCCACTTT

j_call: TRBJ2-3
v_call: TRBV3-1
d_call: .
clone_size: many
cdr3_length: 16
cdr3_aa: CASSQVSGGSTDTQYF
cdr3_nt: TGTGCCAGCAGCCAAGTCTCAGGAGGGAGCACAGATACGCAGTATTTT

j_call: TRBJ2-7
v_call: TRBV7-2
d_call: TRBD1
clone_size: many
cdr3_length: 16
cdr3_aa: CASSPGHGTGFYEQYF
cdr3_nt: TGTGCCAGCAGCCCGGGCCACGGGACAGGGTTCTACGAGCAGTACTTC

j_call: TRBJ2-2
v_call: TRBV3-1
d_call: TRBD1
clone_size: many
cdr3_length: 14
cdr3_aa: CASNRRQGTGELFF
cdr3_nt: TGTGCCAGCAACCGGAGACAGGGGACCGGGGAGCTGTTTTTT

j_call: TRBJ1-1
v_call: TRBV28
d_call: .
clone_size: many
cdr3_length: 13
cdr3_aa: CASQPSLYTEAFF
cdr3_nt: TGTGCCAGCCAGCCGTCCCTCTACACTGAAGCTTTCTTT

j_call: TRBJ2-6
v_call: TRBV12-3/TRBV12-4
d_call: .
clone_size: many
cdr3_length: 19
cdr3_aa: CASSLKSIGGSSGANVLTF
cdr3_nt: TGTGCCAGCAGTCTAAAGAGTATAGGGGGAAGCTCTGGGGCCAACGTCCTGACTTTC

j_call: TRBJ2-7
v_call: TRBV27
d_call: .
clone_size: .
cdr3_length: 16
cdr3_aa: CASSLRASHRTYEQYF
cdr3_nt: TGTGCCAGCAGTTTACGAGCCAGTCATCGTACCTACGAGCAGTACTTC

j_call: TRBJ1-2
v_call: TRBV20-1
d_call: TRBD1
clone_size: .
cdr3_length: 16
cdr3_aa: CSARSPGQAHPYGYTF
cdr3_nt: TGCAGTGCTAGATCCCCTGGACAGGCACATCCCTATGGCTACACCTTC

j_call: TRBJ2-5
v_call: TRBV4-2
d_call: TRBD2
clone_size: .
cdr3_length: 19
cdr3_aa: CASSYEGPGGLAGQETQYF
cdr3_nt: TGTGCCAGCAGCTACGAGGGTCCAGGGGGACTAGCGGGTCAAGAGACCCAGTACTTC

j_call: TRBJ1-2
v_call: TRBV20-1
d_call: TRBD1
clone_size: many
cdr3_length: 15
cdr3_aa: CSATGQGTANYGYTF
cdr3_nt: TGCAGTGCTACGGGACAGGGGACGGCGAACTATGGCTACACCTTC

j_call: TRBJ2-5
v_call: TRBV28
d_call: TRBD1
clone_size: many
cdr3_length: 18
cdr3_aa: CASSRMFRTGYSEETQYF
cdr3_nt: TGTGCCAGCAGCAGGATGTTCCGGACAGGGTATTCAGAAGAGACCCAGTACTTC

j_call: TRBJ1-2
v_call: TRBV28
d_call: .
clone_size: many
cdr3_length: 15
cdr3_aa: CASSNSRTASYGYTF
cdr3_nt: TGTGCCAGCAGTAATAGTCGGACAGCGAGCTATGGCTACACCTTC

j_call: TRBJ2-1
v_call: TRBV14
d_call: TRBD2
clone_size: many
cdr3_length: 18
cdr3_aa: CASSQERASGTLLDEQFF
cdr3_nt: TGTGCCAGCAGCCAAGAACGGGCTAGCGGAACCCTTTTAGATGAGCAGTTCTTC

j_call: TRBJ2-7
v_call: TRBV15
d_call: TRBD2
clone_size: many
cdr3_length: 17
cdr3_aa: CATSRASGRAGGNEQYF
cdr3_nt: TGTGCCACCAGCAGGGCTAGCGGGAGGGCCGGAGGAAACGAGCAGTACTTC

j_call: TRBJ1-1
v_call: TRBV15
d_call: .
clone_size: many
cdr3_length: 13
cdr3_aa: CATSPQLNTEAFF
cdr3_nt: TGTGCCACCAGCCCGCAGTTGAACACTGAAGCTTTCTTT

j_call: TRBJ2-7
v_call: TRBV7-2
d_call: TRBD2
clone_size: many
cdr3_length: 17
cdr3_aa: CASSPFGGGTSPYEQYF
cdr3_nt: TGTGCCAGCAGTCCCTTTGGAGGGGGGACTAGTCCTTACGAGCAGTACTTC

j_call: TRBJ1-4
v_call: TRBV28
d_call: TRBD1
clone_size: few
cdr3_length: 15
cdr3_aa: CASSFSRGLEEKLFF
cdr3_nt: TGTGCCAGCAGTTTTTCCAGGGGGCTAGAAGAAAAACTGTTTTTT

j_call: TRBJ2-2
v_call: TRBV6-4
d_call: TRBD1
clone_size: .
cdr3_length: 14
cdr3_aa: CASKGQGDTGELFF
cdr3_nt: TGTGCCAGCAAGGGACAGGGGGACACCGGGGAGCTGTTTTTT

j_call: TRBJ2-7
v_call: TRBV7-8
d_call: .
clone_size: .
cdr3_length: 12
cdr3_aa: CASWDWSYEQYF
cdr3_nt: TGTGCCAGTTGGGACTGGTCCTACGAGCAGTACTTC

j_call: TRBJ2-5
v_call: TRBV28
d_call: TRBD1
clone_size: many
cdr3_length: 19
cdr3_aa: CASSLFWGQGRSGQETQYF
cdr3_nt: TGTGCCAGCAGTTTATTTTGGGGACAGGGAAGGTCAGGGCAAGAGACCCAGTACTTC

j_call: TRBJ1-2
v_call: TRBV10-3
d_call: TRBD1
clone_size: .
cdr3_length: 17
cdr3_aa: CAISVGKEGASGNGYTF
cdr3_nt: TGTGCCATCAGTGTCGGGAAGGAGGGGGCGTCTGGGAATGGCTACACCTTC

j_call: TRBJ1-2
v_call: TRBV5-8
d_call: .
clone_size: few
cdr3_length: 14
cdr3_aa: CASSLVGTNYGYTF
cdr3_nt: TGTGCCAGCAGCTTGGTGGGGACTAACTATGGCTACACCTTC

j_call: TRBJ2-1
v_call: TRBV24-1
d_call: .
clone_size: many
cdr3_length: 12
cdr3_aa: CATSDPGLEQFF
cdr3_nt: TGTGCCACCAGTGATCCTGGACTAGAGCAGTTCTTC

j_call: TRBJ2-7
v_call: TRBV19
d_call: .
clone_size: .
cdr3_length: 12
cdr3_aa: CASSSRTAEQYF
cdr3_nt: TGTGCCAGTAGTTCTCGGACAGCCGAGCAGTACTTC

j_call: TRBJ2-1
v_call: TRBV11-2
d_call: TRBD2
clone_size: many
cdr3_length: 16
cdr3_aa: CASSLERLAGTNEQFF
cdr3_nt: TGTGCCAGCAGCTTAGAACGACTAGCGGGGACCAATGAGCAGTTCTTC

j_call: TRBJ2-7
v_call: TRBV4-1
d_call: .
clone_size: many
cdr3_length: 15
cdr3_aa: CASSHLPGFGYEQYF
cdr3_nt: TGCGCCAGCAGCCACCTTCCCGGGTTCGGCTACGAGCAGTACTTC

j_call: TRBJ2-5
v_call: TRBV4-3
d_call: .
clone_size: .
cdr3_length: 13
cdr3_aa: CASSQSGIETQYF
cdr3_nt: TGCGCCAGCAGCCAATCGGGGATCGAGACCCAGTACTTC

j_call: TRBJ2-7
v_call: TRBV3-1
d_call: .
clone_size: many
cdr3_length: 14
cdr3_aa: CASSHPLGAGEQYF
cdr3_nt: TGTGCCAGCAGCCACCCTCTAGGGGCGGGCGAGCAGTACTTC